This TCR beta chain is from a study of vaccination and CD4 T cells after COVID-19. On this clonotype: Its antigen is still unknown.

Germline V lookup: CDR1 MNHNS, CDR2 SASEGT. This CDR3 spans 15 amino acids. With V trimmed by 5 bases and J by 7 bases, 8 bases remained unmatched. An Oncomine TCR Beta short-read assay was used to sequence the DNA from cultured CD4+ T cells. Each CDR3 protein is one row after TCRdb ran MiXCR on the PCR reads. This sample yields 14,000 to 15,000 distinct CDR3 sequences, of which 45% to 50% are seen a single time; 26% belongs to the top ten. Specified treatment: roughly 11-day PBMC culture with coronavirus spike peptide pools or control peptides (ViraFEST assay). The receptor's source is a human donor with COVID-19. The V and J genes are TRBV6-1 and TRBJ2-1, with 10 nucleotides matching TRBD2. This material consisted of cultured CD4+ T cells from blood, taken after SARS-CoV-2 vaccination. The CDR3 DNA sequence: TGTGCCAGCAGTCCACTAGCGGGGAGTGGGAATGAGCAGTTCTTC. This sequence encodes CASSPLAGSGNEQFF.